Shown below are 20 T cell receptor beta chains from a single sample sequenced in a study of neurological immune-mediated disorders. TCRdb recomputed calls from the 5' RACE reads with MiXCR, one row per CDR3 protein. The sample yields 84,000 or so distinct CDR3 sequences, 10% to 13% seen once. Sample: PBMCs. The receptors derive from a man in his forties or fifties in good health.

This clonotype appeared many times. The chain joins TRBV5-6 to TRBJ2-3; D gene unclear. The V end was cut by 4 bases, the J end by 7 bases, with 13 bases between. The CDR3 totals 13 residues. Germline V gene data show CDR1 as SGHDT and CDR2 as YYEEEE. The CDR3 DNA reads as TGTGCCAGCAGCCCCGCGCTAGGAAATACGCAGTATTTT. Its protein product is CASSPALGNTQYF.

This clonotype has ten or more counts. The chain recombines TRBV20-1 with TRBJ1-1; unclear D gene. The CDR3 contains 15 residues. The V gene lost 5 bases and the J gene lost 4 bases, with 20 bases spanning the gap. Germline V gives CDR1 DFQATT, CDR2 SNEGSKA (reference sequence). CDR3 sequence: CSAAGPNLLGTEAFF. In DNA form, the CDR3 reads TGCAGTGCTGCAGGTCCCAATCTGTTGGGCACTGAAGCTTTCTTT.

In this sample, this clonotype turned up many times. J is TRBJ2-1 and V is TRBV6-6; D call uncertain. This CDR3 comprises 17 residues. Germline V CDR1 and CDR2: MNHNY, SVGAGI (reference sequence). Trimming took off 0 bases at V and 8 bases at J, with 20 bases between the two ends. In DNA, the CDR3 is TGTGCCAGCAGTTACTCTCGACGGGTTAATGGGTGGGATGAGCAGTTCTTC. Its protein product is CASSYSRRVNGWDEQFF.

This clonotype was recorded many times. The V call is TRBV5-5, the J call TRBJ1-1; no definite D call. Germline V gene data show CDR1 as SGHKS and CDR2 as YYEKEE (reference sequence). Trimming pared 0 bases from V and 4 bases from J, leaving 7 bases between. There are 13 residues in the CDR3. The CDR3 DNA is TGTGCCAGCAGCTTGGATAGCGGCACTGAAGCTTTCTTT. It specifies CASSLDSGTEAFF.

This clonotype was detected ten times or more. V gene TRBV20-1 combines with J gene TRBJ2-7; D perhaps matches TRBD1 (5 bases). V was shortened by 1 base and J by 3 bases, with 13 bases between the two germline ends. This CDR3 region has 14 residues. The V gene's germline CDR1 is DFQATT and CDR2 SNEGSKA (reference sequence). In DNA, the CDR3 is TGCAGTGCTAGAGCCTTGACAGAATTCTACGAGCAGTACTTC. Protein product: CSARALTEFYEQYF.

This clonotype has a count of ten or more. The chain carries TRBV20-1 and TRBJ2-1, with 10 bases fitting TRBD2. V lost 6 bases and J lost 5; bases outside the gene matches: 10. Per the germline V gene, CDR1 is DFQATT and CDR2 is SNEGSKA (reference sequence). This CDR3 region has 15 residues. The CDR3 DNA sequence: TGCAGTGCCCCTCCGGCTAGCGGGAGACACAATGAGCAGTTCTTC. The encoded protein is CSAPPASGRHNEQFF.

This clonotype was observed a single time. The chain has TRBV6-4 and TRBJ2-1; D is uncertain. Trimming took 4 bases from V and 9 from J, leaving 7 bases between them. CDR3 length equals 11 residues. Germline lookup yields CDR1 MRHNA and CDR2 SNTAGT. The CDR3 region is CASSVRAEQFF. The CDR3 DNA reads TGTGCCAGCAGTGTTCGTGCTGAGCAGTTCTTC.

The chain links TRBV20-1 to TRBJ2-7, with 8 bases lining up with TRBD1. This CDR3 is built from 14 residues. Per germline, CDR1 DFQATT and CDR2 SNEGSKA (reference sequence). J lost 2 bases, V lost 1 base, and 4 bases had no gene match. The CDR3 sequence is CSARGQGATYEQYF. The CDR3 DNA reads as TGCAGTGCTAGAGGGCAGGGGGCTACCTACGAGCAGTACTTC.

Details on this clonotype: The junction does not match germline at one end; this may be a read error. The CDR3: CASSLDSNYGYTF. In nucleotides, the CDR3 is TGTGCCAGCAGCTTAGACAGCAACTATGGATACACCTTC. The chain couples TRBV7-8 to TRBJ1-2; no clear D gene. The CDR3 has 13 amino acids. Germline assignment: CDR1 SGHVS and CDR2 FQNEAQ.

This clonotype turned up a few times. The chain employs TRBV29-1 and TRBJ1-2; possibly TRBD1 for D (5 bases). The germline CDR1 and CDR2 sequences are SQVTM and ANQGSEA. V lost 5 bases and J 3 bases, leaving 13 bases between the germline ends. The CDR3 has 13 residues. In nucleotides, the CDR3 is TGCAGCGTTCAGGAGGGGACGTACTATGGCTACACCTTC. It codes for CSVQEGTYYGYTF.

This clonotype turned up a few times. This may be a read error, as it is one base from a much larger clone. This sequence joins TRBV29-1 and TRBJ1-2; the D gene is possibly TRBD1 (6 bases). Germline V CDR1 and CDR2: SQVTM, ANQGSEA. The CDR3 contains 13 residues. CDR3 sequence reads: CSGGDDRNYCYTF. The CDR3 nucleotides are TGCAGCGGGGGCGACGACAGGAACTATTGCTACACCTTC.

In its sample, this clonotype was seen a few times. V and J are TRBV6-6 and TRBJ2-5, with D possibly TRBD2 on 5 matching bases. From germline, CDR1 is MNHNY and CDR2 SVGAGI (reference sequence). Deletions cut 8 bases from V and 6 bases from J, with 13 bases between. There are 12 residues in the CDR3. The CDR3 loop is CASGPYGKTQYF. CDR3 nucleotide sequence: TGTGCCAGCGGCCCTTACGGGAAGACCCAGTACTTC.

In its sample, this clonotype was seen many times. Here the CDR3 reads CAISVGGETQYF. CDR3 in DNA: TGTGCCATCAGTGTGGGCGGGGAGACCCAGTACTTC. The chain is built from TRBV10-3 and TRBJ2-5; D might be TRBD2 (5 bases). CDR1 and CDR2 from the germline V gene are ENHRY and SYGVKD. With 4 bases removed from V and 5 bases from J, the gap between germline ends came to 8 bases. This CDR3 spans 12 amino acids.

This clonotype has ten or more counts. The chain uses TRBV6-6 and TRBJ1-6, with 9 bases fitting TRBD1. From germline, CDR1 is MNHNY and CDR2 SVGAGI (reference sequence). The CDR3 spans 17 residues. J gave up 9 bases and V 2 bases, and 11 bases lay outside the gene matches. CDR3 protein: CASSYDPGQGVASPLHF. Written as DNA, the CDR3 is TGTGCCAGCAGTTACGACCCGGGACAGGGAGTAGCTTCACCCCTCCACTTT.

This clonotype was picked up a small number of times. V is TRBV5-8 and J is TRBJ2-1; 9 nucleotides match TRBD2. The CDR3 is made up of 16 amino acids. Germline V gene lookup returns CDR1 SGHTS and CDR2 YDEGEE. The junction had 5 bases not matched to a gene; V was cut back by 0 bases and J by 4 bases. CDR3 bases: TGTGCCAGCAGCTTGGGAGGCGGGGGGGAATACAATGAGCAGTTCTTC. Protein: CASSLGGGGEYNEQFF.

This clonotype has at least ten counts. The rearrangement uses TRBV20-1 and TRBJ2-1; possibly TRBD1 or TRBD2 for D (5 bases each). The V end was cut by 3 bases, the J end by 0 bases, with 21 bases between. Germline lookup yields CDR1 DFQATT and CDR2 SNEGSKA (reference sequence). The CDR3 is made up of 18 amino acids. The CDR3: CSASPNAGALGSYNEQFF. The CDR3 DNA sequence: TGCAGTGCTAGCCCAAACGCCGGGGCCCTTGGCTCCTACAATGAGCAGTTCTTC.

At least ten counts were recorded for this clonotype. This chain uses TRBV5-1 with TRBJ2-7; the match to TRBD1 covers 11 bases. The germline V gene has CDR1 SGHRS and CDR2 YFSETQ. Unmatched junction bases numbered 4, after V lost 0 bases and J lost 5 bases. The CDR3 extends over 15 amino acids. CDR3 nucleotides: TGCGCCAGCAGCTTGGATGGACAGGGGGCGGACGAGCAGTACTTC. It specifies CASSLDGQGADEQYF.

This clonotype was found many times. The rearrangement links TRBV4-1 to TRBJ2-1; 7 bases fit TRBD1. V was pared by 6 bases and J by 4 bases, with 9 bases of the junction left unmatched. Germline V gives CDR1 MGHRA, CDR2 YSYEKL. This CDR3 is 15 amino acids long. DNA for the CDR3: TGCGCCAGCAGACTCGGGACAGACAGATACAATGAGCAGTTCTTC. Translating gives CASRLGTDRYNEQFF.

This chain links TRBV29-1 with TRBJ2-1, with a possible D match to TRBD1 (6 bases). V was pared by 1 base and J by 8 bases, with 15 bases between. From germline, CDR1 is SQVTM and CDR2 ANQGSEA. CDR3 length: 14 residues. The chain's CDR3 is CSVEGGIGGYEQFF. In DNA, the CDR3 is TGCAGCGTTGAAGGGGGGATAGGGGGTTATGAGCAGTTCTTC.

This clonotype was recorded many times. The chain couples TRBV29-1 to TRBJ2-1, with a tentative D call TRBD1 (6 bases). The germline V and J ends were trimmed by 8 bases and 4 bases, with 12 bases remaining between them. CDR1 is SQVTM and CDR2 is ANQGSEA in the germline V gene. There are 12 residues in the CDR3. CDR3 residues: CSFRQAYNEQFF. Written as DNA, the CDR3 is TGCAGCTTCCGACAGGCTTACAATGAGCAGTTCTTC.